Presented here are 7 T cell receptor beta chains from one specimen sequenced in a study of blood T cell repertoires in COVID-19. Repertoires were generated with immunoSEQ multiplex PCR, while TCRdb's copy carries only in-frame clones and drops some. Of around 170,000 clones listed, around four fifths are singletons. The sample consisted of peripheral blood. The receptors were gathered from an older man with active or convalescent COVID-19.

This clone appeared once. V and J are TRBV4-3 and TRBJ2-1; TRBD2 matches 8 bases. The CDR3 runs to 17 residues. V lost 4 bases, J lost 4 bases, and 12 bases stayed unmatched. Germline-derived CDR1 and CDR2 are LGHNA and YSLEER. The CDR3 here is CASSPTLYAGGYNEQFF. As DNA, the CDR3 is TGCGCCAGCAGCCCTACCCTTTATGCGGGGGGTTACAATGAGCAGTTCTTC.

The chain uses TRBV7-8 and TRBJ2-3, with 8 bases that match TRBD2. Per the germline V gene, CDR1 is SGHVS and CDR2 is FQNEAQ. After removal of 2 bases from V and 1 base from J, the junction contained 11 bases not matched to a gene. The CDR3 is 18 amino acids. The CDR3 coding sequence is TGTGCCAGCAGCTTATACGTAGCGGGGACAATGCGCACAGATACGCAGTATTTT. Protein sequence: CASSLYVAGTMRTDTQYF.

The V and J genes are TRBV30 and TRBJ1-2; D gene uncertain. The CDR3 is 11 residues long. Germline loops: CDR1 GTSNPN, CDR2 SVGIG (reference sequence). The V and J ends lost 1 base and 4 bases respectively, with 4 bases between them. The CDR3: CAWSAVYGYTF. In DNA form, the CDR3 reads TGTGCCTGGAGTGCAGTCTATGGCTACACCTTC.

The genes are TRBV2 and TRBJ2-4; TRBD2 matches at 10 bases. The CDR3 runs 17 residues. V lost 5 bases to trimming and J lost 0 bases; unmatched junction nucleotides: 7. Germline CDR1 reads SNHLY; CDR2 reads FYNNEI. This CDR3 is CASSWTSGSSAKNIQYF. Here the CDR3 DNA reads TGTGCCAGCAGTTGGACTAGCGGTTCCTCAGCCAAAAACATTCAGTACTTC.

The chain is built from TRBV29-1 and TRBJ1-3, with TRBD1 identical over 10 bases. CDR3 length: 17 amino acids. Looked up from germline, CDR1 is SQVTM and CDR2 is ANQGSEA. V trimming: 3 bases; J trimming: 2 bases; junction bases outside the gene matches: 10. The CDR3 here is CSVDGGQGENTGNTIYF. DNA of the CDR3: TGCAGCGTTGACGGTGGACAGGGGGAGAACACTGGAAACACCATATATTTT.

This chain joins TRBV7-6 and TRBJ2-7; TRBD1 aligns across 7 bases. V lost 5 bases to trimming and J lost 2 bases; unmatched junction nucleotides: 15. This CDR3 is 17 amino acids long. Per germline, CDR1 SGHVS and CDR2 FNYEAQ. The DNA of the CDR3 is TGTGCCAGCAGCCGATTCGCTCGGGACAGCCTAACCTACGAGCAGTACTTC. Its translation: CASSRFARDSLTYEQYF.

CDR3 amino acids: CAWSGPGQAFTF. The DNA for the CDR3 is TGTGCCTGGAGTGGCCCGGGACAGGCCTTTACCTTC. V is TRBV30 and J is TRBJ1-2; 8 bases line up with TRBD1. CDR3 length: 12 amino acids. Trimming cost V 1 base and J 14 bases; bases outside gene matches: 9. Germline V CDR1 and CDR2: GTSNPN, SVGIG (reference sequence).